This record covers a single TCR beta chain. Its cognate antigen has yet to be identified. No base qualities exist here, and no much larger clone lies one base off it. These data are taken from a study of blood T cell repertoires in COVID-19 (dated by TCRdb to 2018 to 2020). For the wider study: Collaborator samples came from the United States, Italy and Spain and covered acute and convalescent phases of COVID-19. HLA class I and class II types, where available, came from metadata supplied by the sample provider rather than from assay-based typing. The prospective study material was composed of cDNA or gDNA derived from T cells, B-cell-depleted T cells, or PBMCs. The sample metadata nearly always contained a de-identified subject ID, COVID-19 status, age in years and sex. Deeply sampled blood TCRbeta repertoires from subjects exposed to, actively infected with, or recovered from COVID-19 were included in the dataset. The samples were drawn from two sources: the first 160 participants of the ongoing ImmuneRACE study, and fewer than 1,500 subjects contributed by 6 global collaborators. The repertoires were released in a freely available public database intended as a resource for research on the immune response to SARS-CoV-2.

V is pared back by 5 bases and J by 2 bases, with 13 bases lying between the germline termini. The CDR3 numbers 15 residues from cysteine through phenylalanine. Only CDR3 DNA is held: 45 bases, read in frame from base 1. CDR1 and CDR2 were assigned from the germline V gene as MNHEY and SVGAGI. TCRbeta CDR3 regions were amplified from genomic DNA by means of the immunoSEQ Assay, a bias-controlled multiplex PCR. On the study's bioinformatics: The number of nucleated cells in each sample was estimated from the amplification of reference gene primers within the assay. To quantify the absolute abundance of each unique TCRbeta CDR3 rearrangement, sequence reads were collapsed and filtered. For each sample, productive Simpson clonality was calculated by taking the square root of Simpson's diversity index across productive rearrangements. Not all clones reach the TCRdb copy of this immuneACCESS table, which keeps in-frame sequences only. Checked studies attribute under half of the gap to unresolved V genes and leave the rest unexplained. V and J calls and clone size are as listed in that table; D and trimming were resolved from the DNA. The sample data list a few hundred thousand clones, and about 83% of these were observed just once. The biggest ten clones account for 1.2% of the sample.

Study-wide findings and limitations: How much clinical and demographic metadata was included differed by source and by participant, and the metadata was provided uncurated.

The collaborating institutions used their own protocols to collect whole blood in K2EDTA tubes. For TCRbeta analysis, collaborators shipped samples in one of three forms: frozen whole blood, isolated PBMCs, or DNA extracted from either of those sample types. The origin of this receptor is a woman between 45 and 65 years old with acute or convalescent COVID-19. The sample taken for sequencing was peripheral blood. Recombination connected TRBV6-5 to TRBJ1-5, with a tentative D gene TRBD1 over 6 matching bases. The CDR3 in this case is CASSPWDMGNQPQHF. The DNA sequence reads TGTGCCAGCAGTCCTTGGGACATGGGCAATCAGCCCCAGCATTTT.